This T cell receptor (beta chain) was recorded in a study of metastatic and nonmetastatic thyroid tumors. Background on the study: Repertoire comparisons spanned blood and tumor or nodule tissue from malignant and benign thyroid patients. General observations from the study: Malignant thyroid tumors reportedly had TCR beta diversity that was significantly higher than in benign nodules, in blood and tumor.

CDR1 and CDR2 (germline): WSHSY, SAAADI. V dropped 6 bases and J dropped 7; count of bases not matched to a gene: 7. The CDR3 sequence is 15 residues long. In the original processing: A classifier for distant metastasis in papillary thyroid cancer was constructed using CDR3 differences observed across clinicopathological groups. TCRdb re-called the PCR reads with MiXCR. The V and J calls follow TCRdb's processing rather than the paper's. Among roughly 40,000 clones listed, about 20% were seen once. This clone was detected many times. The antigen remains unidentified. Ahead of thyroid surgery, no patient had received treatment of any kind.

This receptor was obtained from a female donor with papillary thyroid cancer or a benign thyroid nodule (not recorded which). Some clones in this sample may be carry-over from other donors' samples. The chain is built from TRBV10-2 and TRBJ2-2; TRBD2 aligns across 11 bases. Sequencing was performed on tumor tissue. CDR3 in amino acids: CASRLAGGRGGELFF. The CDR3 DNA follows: TGCGCCAGCAGGCTAGCGGGGGGCCGGGGCGGGGAGCTGTTTTTT.